This TCR beta chain originates from a study of T and B cells in COVID-19 patients (dated by TCRdb to about 2020). For the wider study: Using TRB and IGH repertoire sequencing of peripheral blood, the study characterized adaptive immunity in COVID-19 patients who had active infection or had recovered. As many as 9 follow-up blood samples were taken per patient, and some of the samples covered different disease stages within the same individual. Because samples were available both during active disease and after recovery, a couple of patients were counted in both the recovered and the active cohorts. For the repertoire analyses, the comparison was an age-matched reference group of some 40 healthy donors who were negative for COVID-19 antibodies. In the active-infection cohort, about 90% of the roughly 20 patients had comorbidities linked to unfavorable COVID-19 outcome. The recovered cohort had a median age of roughly 30 years, compared with approximately 70 years in the active-infection cohort. The TCR and BCR sequence repository comprised 30 to 40 patients and under 85 time points, with over 7 million TCR sequences analysed. Critical illness requiring mechanical ventilation or ECMO was present in about 65% of the 20 patients in the active-infection cohort. A recovered cohort was made up of about 18 patients contributing 20 to 25 samples, mostly after mild to moderate COVID-19 managed as outpatients. Overall study outcomes, separate from this receptor: Specific T cell subsets (CD4+/Treg/CD8+) and sorted SARS-CoV-2-responsive or tetramer+ T cells had not yet been sequenced, and these experiments were ongoing. Few blood samples were available from mildly ill patients while symptoms were present or from severe cases at early time points. TRB repertoires were highly clonal in active COVID-19, whereas diversity and richness at recovery rose above healthy donor levels. Patients with COVID-19 were reported to show strongly skewed TRBV/TRBJ gene usage. The size of the cohort was considered insufficient for assessing HLA contributions to COVID-19 susceptibility or severity. The recovered cohort had approximately 2,500 exclusive TCR clusters, including over 30 low-pGen clusters. The reported TCR clusters were said to need prospective validation before any clinical use.

TCRdb records Illumina MiSeq as the sequencer. Multiplex PCR with BIOMED2 TRB-A/B primer pools was used to amplify TRB rearrangements. Two consecutive PCRs added Illumina-compatible adapters and 7-nucleotide sample barcodes to the amplicons. Phusion HS II polymerase was used for all library PCRs. The amplicons were purified from gel with the NucleoSpin Gel and PCR Clean-up kit, measured on Qubit, and combined at 4 nM. Amplicon pool quality was checked on an Agilent 2100 Bioanalyzer before Illumina next-generation sequencing. Turning to the authors' computational methods: MiXCR 3.0.8 with the default MiXCR reference library was used to annotate TRB rearrangements. Non-productive reads and sequences with fewer than 2 reads were excluded, and each unique CDR3 nucleotide sequence counted as one clone. Clonality, diversity, richness and V-J gene usage were computed in R 3.5.1. GLIPH2 was used to cluster TCRs by CDR3 similarity, and OLGA was used to calculate generation probabilities. Only GLIPH2 clusters with at least four unique TCR clonotypes present in at least three individuals were retained. Using fastp at Q25 and MiXCR, TCRdb reprocessed the public reads and kept productive beta chains. Every distinct CDR3 protein forms one entry, paired with its most common genes and DNA. For this entry, the V and J calls and clone size follow TCRdb and not the study's own pipeline. This sample holds some 1,300 distinct CDR3 sequences; around 30% were observed only once. The top ten clones comprise around 24% of the sample.

TRB repertoires were amplified from approximately 250-500 ng of genomic DNA extracted from blood. Remarks on this clonotype: Its antigen target is currently unknown. No clone much larger than this one lies a single base away; base qualities are absent.

Per the germline V gene, SGHTA is the CDR1 and FQGNSA is the CDR2. V and J are trimmed by 4 bases and 4 bases, and the gene matches miss 5 bases of the junction. The CDR3 covers 14 residues, taking in both the cysteine and the phenylalanine. Only the CDR3 part of the read is kept: 42 bases, read in frame from the first base. The receptor was derived from a human donor with active COVID-19. The chain is made from TRBV7-2 and TRBJ1-2; 8 middle bases align to TRBD1. The sequenced sample was blood. Here the CDR3 is given as CASSSGQGGYGYTF. The DNA sequence follows: TGTGCCAGCAGCTCCGGACAGGGCGGCTATGGCTACACCTTC. The CDR3, completed at both ends by the reference TRBV7-2 and TRBJ1-2 genes, gives the full variable domain GAGVSQSPSNKVTEKGKDVELRCDPISGHTALYWYRQSLGQGLEFLIYFQGNSAPDKSGLPSDRFSAERTGGSVSTLTIQRTQQEDSAVYLCASSSGQGGYGYTFGSGTRLTVV.